This TCR beta chain was identified during a study of T and B cells in COVID-19 patients (TCRdb year 2020). In the study overall: Using TRB and IGH repertoire sequencing of peripheral blood, the study characterized adaptive immunity in COVID-19 patients who had active infection or had recovered. A recovered cohort was made up of more than 15 patients contributing 20 to 25 samples, mostly after mild to moderate COVID-19 managed as outpatients. The recovered cohort had a median age of 34 years, compared with 65 to 80 years in the active-infection cohort. In the active-infection cohort, about 65% of the 20 patients were critically ill and required mechanical ventilation or ECMO. Comorbidities linked to unfavorable COVID-19 outcome were present in about 90% of the roughly 20 patients in the active-infection cohort. The repository of TCR and BCR sequences included some 69 time points from 30 to 45 patients, and more than 7 million TCR sequences were analysed. A couple of patients were in both the active and recovered cohorts because samples existed from active disease and from after recovery. An age-matched reference group of 39 healthy donors negative for COVID-19 antibodies was used as the comparison for repertoire analyses. As many as 9 follow-up blood samples were collected from each patient, and in some individuals these samples spanned different disease stages.

General study outcomes and caveats: Patients with COVID-19 were reported to show strongly skewed TRBV/TRBJ gene usage. A total of 2,000 to 2,500 exclusive TCR clusters, including 30 to 40 low-pGen clusters, were found in the recovered cohort. Prospective validation of the reported TCR clusters was stated to be required before clinical use. Blood samples from mildly ill patients during symptoms and early samples from severe cases were scarce. In active COVID-19, TRB repertoires were highly clonal, while at recovery, diversity and richness increased above the levels seen in healthy donors. Specific T cell subsets (CD4+/Treg/CD8+) and sorted SARS-CoV-2-responsive or tetramer+ T cells had not yet been sequenced, and these experiments were ongoing. The size of the cohort was considered insufficient for assessing HLA contributions to COVID-19 susceptibility or severity.

The run used an Illumina MiSeq. Multiplex PCR with BIOMED2 TRB-A/B primer pools was used to amplify the TRB rearrangements. Illumina-compatible adapters and 7-nucleotide sample barcodes were added to the amplicons in two consecutive PCRs. Phusion HS II polymerase was used for all library PCRs. The amplicons were purified from gel with the NucleoSpin Gel and PCR Clean-up kit, measured on Qubit, and then pooled at around 4 nM. The quality of the amplicon pool was checked on an Agilent 2100 Bioanalyzer prior to Illumina next-generation sequencing. Per the original workflow: TRB rearrangements were annotated with MiXCR 3.0.8 using the default MiXCR reference library. Non-productive reads and sequences with fewer than 2 reads were excluded, and each unique CDR3 nucleotide sequence counted as one clone. Clonality, diversity, richness and V-J gene usage were calculated in R 3.5.1. GLIPH2 was used to cluster TCRs by CDR3 similarity, and OLGA was used to calculate generation probabilities. Only GLIPH2 clusters with at least four unique TCR clonotypes present in at least three individuals were retained. TCRdb handled the public reads itself, with Q25 trimming in fastp and clone calling in MiXCR, and kept productive beta chains. Identical CDR3 proteins give one entry, which carries the most common genes and DNA. The V and J calls and clone size are TCRdb's, not the authors'. A total of some 16,000 distinct CDR3 sequences appear in this sample, about 26% of them only once. Jointly, the top ten make up around 4.3% of the sample.

Concerning this clonotype itself: Its antigen is currently not known. No per-base quality is available; no much larger clone lies one base away.

From a lookup of the germline V gene, CDR1 and CDR2 are KGHSH and LQKENI. V and J lose 4 bases and 9 bases, and a span of 7 bases separates them. The CDR3 measures 11 amino acids from cysteine to phenylalanine. Only CDR3 DNA is held: 33 bases, read in frame from base 1. Genomic DNA extracted from blood was used in amounts of about 250-550 ng for amplification of TRB repertoires. The receptor's source is a human donor who had recovered from COVID-19. The receptor chain draws on TRBV18 and TRBJ2-1, with the D gene too uncertain to name. The source material was blood. The DNA is as follows: TGTGCCAGCTCACTCCCGAGTGAGCAGTTCTTC. The encoded protein is CASSLPSEQFF.